This TCR beta chain was obtained from a study of CD8+CD57+ T cells in acquired aplastic anemia. Study-level information: When averaged, DNA from sorted CD4+ and CD8+ cells came to approximately 3.2 ug.

The use of genomic DNA as template underpinned the TCR beta VDJ and CDR3 profiling. TCRdb re-called the reads through MiXCR, storing one row per CDR3 protein. The sample carries about 160,000 distinct CDR3 sequences, 45% to 55% recorded once. Before being chosen for sequencing, patients had shown CD8+CD57+ cell expansion by flow cytometry. The ends were cut back, 10 bases at V and 1 base at J, with 13 bases in the middle. The germline gives CDR1 MNHNS, CDR2 SASEGT. CDR3 length: 13 residues. This TCR was sampled from a human donor with aplastic anemia. This chain links TRBV6-1 with TRBJ1-2; TRBD1 is a possible D gene (6 bases). The material sequenced was sorted CD4+, CD8+, or CD8+CD57+ T cells (not recorded which) from PBMCs. The CDR3 DNA reads as TGTGCCATCCAGGACAGTGTTAACTATGGCTACACCTTC. Its protein product is CAIQDSVNYGYTF.